Presented here are 14 T cell receptor beta chains from one specimen sequenced in a study of regulatory T cells in long-lasting Graves disease. Noted time point: persistent/refractory GD, antithyroid drugs over 5 years with positive TRAb. Extracted RNA from PBMCs served as the source of the TCR library. Arm-PCR with iRepertoire HTBI primers amplified the CDR3 regions for these TCR beta libraries. TCRdb reprocessed the multiplex PCR reads with MiXCR, giving one entry per CDR3 protein. The sample lists some 430,000 distinct CDR3 sequences, around a fifth occurring once. Sequences were derived from peripheral blood mononuclear cells (PBMCs), sampled when the disease was refractory, from a patient treated with antithyroid drugs. The receptors were gathered from a female donor with Graves disease.

The table lists this clonotype with many counts. J is TRBJ1-4 and V is TRBV2, with D perhaps matching TRBD1 (5 bases). V lost 3 bases, J lost 5 bases, and 10 bases lay in between. Germline V gene data show CDR1 as SNHLY and CDR2 as FYNNEI. The CDR3 covers 14 residues. The CDR3 region has the DNA TGTGCCAGCAGTGAGAAGGGACGAAATGAAAAACTGTTTTTT. Translating gives CASSEKGRNEKLFF.

The chain joins TRBV11-1 to TRBJ1-1, with D perhaps matching TRBD1 (6 bases). The CDR3 sequence is 13 residues long. The germline CDR1 and CDR2 sequences are SGHAT and FQDESV (reference sequence). This CDR3 reads CVSSFYRVSEAFF. The DNA of the CDR3 is TGTGTTAGCAGCTTCTACAGGGTATCTGAAGCTTTCTTT.

This chain joins TRBV19 and TRBJ1-2; the D gene is possibly TRBD1 (6 bases). CDR1 is LNHDA and CDR2 is SQIVND in the germline V gene (reference sequence). Trimming stripped 6 bases from V and 0 bases from J, with 17 bases between. This CDR3 is built from 16 residues. The CDR3 region is CASSNLRDTANYGYTF. In DNA, the CDR3 is TGTGCCAGTAGCAACCTCCGGGACACTGCTAACTATGGCTACACCTTC.

V gene TRBV10-3 combines with J gene TRBJ2-5; TRBD2 aligns across 8 bases. The CDR3 spans 13 residues. From germline, CDR1 is ENHRY and CDR2 SYGVKD. V lost 6 bases, J lost 3 bases, and 3 bases stayed unmatched. The CDR3 DNA follows: TGTGCCATCAGGGGGACTAGGGAAGAGACCCAGTACTTC. This codes for CAIRGTREETQYF.

This clonotype was picked up a small number of times. The chain combines TRBV19 with TRBJ2-7; D might be TRBD2 (5 bases). This CDR3 contains 15 residues. The ends were cut back, 6 bases at V and 0 bases at J, with 15 bases in the middle. Germline CDR1 reads LNHDA; CDR2 reads SQIVND (reference sequence). The CDR3 sequence is CASSPSEGSSYEQYF. As DNA, the CDR3 is TGTGCCAGTAGCCCGTCTGAGGGATCCTCCTACGAGCAGTACTTC.

This clonotype was detected ten times or more. The chain joins TRBV28 to TRBJ2-7; 7 bases match TRBD2. Germline CDR1 is MDHEN and CDR2 is SYDVKM. J was trimmed by 1 base and V by 1 base; bases with no gene match: 7. The CDR3 is 16 amino acids. The CDR3 protein is CASSLFVTSVSYEQYF. CDR3 nucleotides: TGTGCCAGCAGTTTATTTGTTACTAGCGTTTCCTACGAGCAGTACTTC.

Turning to this clonotype: With a much larger clone just one base away, this may be a read error. The V gene is TRBV11-2, the J gene TRBJ1-1; no clear D gene. The CDR3 runs to 11 residues. The germline V gene has CDR1 SGHAT and CDR2 FQNNGV. CDR3 sequence (DNA): TGTGCCAGCAGCTCGCATCTAGAAGCTCTCTTT. Its protein product is CASSSHLEALF.

In this sample, this clonotype turned up a few times. The chain has TRBV9 and TRBJ1-2, with TRBD1 as a possible D gene (5 bases). The germline V gene has CDR1 SGDLS and CDR2 YYNGEE. V shed 6 bases and J shed 6 bases, with 12 bases lying between them. The CDR3 extends over 12 amino acids. DNA of the CDR3: TGTGCCAGCATGGGGCGGGGTGATGGCTACACCTTC. This sequence encodes CASMGRGDGYTF.

This clonotype showed up many times. This chain links TRBV12-5 with TRBJ1-5; D may be TRBD1 (5 bases). Germline V lookup: CDR1 LGHNT, CDR2 FRNRAP. V shed 11 bases and J shed 6 bases, with 20 bases lying between them. The CDR3 has 14 amino acids. CDR3 sequence reads: CALGAGVGGQPQHF. CDR3 nucleotide sequence: TGTGCTCTAGGAGCGGGTGTTGGGGGTCAGCCCCAGCATTTT.

This clonotype was observed at least ten times. This chain joins TRBV9 and TRBJ1-2; D not certain. CDR3 length: 15 residues. Trimming pared 0 bases from V and 2 bases from J, leaving 11 bases between. Germline loops: CDR1 SGDLS, CDR2 YYNGEE. DNA of the CDR3: TGTGCCAGCAGCGTAGGATGGGCCTTAAACTATGGCTACACCTTC. Translated: CASSVGWALNYGYTF.

V gene TRBV28 combines with J gene TRBJ2-2; 7 nucleotides align to TRBD1. Germline assignment: CDR1 MDHEN and CDR2 SYDVKM. Trimming took 4 bases from V and 5 from J; bases not matched to a gene: 7. The CDR3 has 15 amino acids. The CDR3 DNA follows: TGTGCCAGCAGTTCTTTTAGACAGGGAACCGGGGAGCTGTTTTTT. It specifies CASSSFRQGTGELFF.

Worth noting for this clonotype: This sequence may be a read error, since a much larger clone differs from it by one base. The V call is TRBV6-2 or TRBV6-3, the J call TRBJ1-4, with TRBD1 identical over 8 bases. The CDR3 totals 15 residues. Germline-derived CDR1 and CDR2 are MNHEY and SVGEGT. V shed 7 bases, J shed 7 bases, and the junction held 11 bases outside the gene matches. The CDR3: CASNRRTGTTEKLFF. The CDR3 region has the DNA TGTGCCAGCAACCGCCGGACAGGGACCACTGAAAAACTGTTTTTT.

The chain carries TRBV6-2 or TRBV6-3 and TRBJ1-2; TRBD1 matches 9 bases. From germline, CDR1 is MNHEY and CDR2 SVGEGT. The CDR3 spans 13 residues. The V gene end was trimmed by 6 bases and the J gene end by 6 bases; junction bases not matched to a gene: 5. CDR3 nucleotide sequence: TGTGCCAGCAGACTGGGGACAGGGAATGGCTACACCTTC. This gives the protein CASRLGTGNGYTF.

This clonotype was recorded many times. The V gene is TRBV2, the J gene TRBJ1-6, with a possible D match to TRBD1 (5 bases). The CDR3 is 15 residues long. CDR1 and CDR2 (germline): SNHLY, FYNNEI. V was clipped by 1 base and J by 13 bases, with 17 bases between them. The CDR3, as DNA: TGTGCCAGCAGTGAAGAGGAGTCGGGGTGGGGGCCCCTCCACTTT. As protein: CASSEEESGWGPLHF.